Detailed here is one TCR beta chain. The J segment lost 5 bases and the V segment lost 1 base, leaving 7 bases of the junction unmatched. This CDR3 is built from 16 residues. CDR1 and CDR2 (germline): LGHNA, YSLEER. The entry originates in a study of blood T cell repertoires in COVID-19. Background on the study: Nucleic acid was either cDNA or gDNA, and it came from T cells, B-cell-depleted T cells, or PBMCs.

Data came from immunoSEQ multiplex PCR; TCRdb stores just in-frame clones and leaves some out. Of under 200,000 clones in the sample, around nine tenths were seen once. Sample: peripheral blood. The genes are TRBV4-3 and TRBJ2-2; 7 bases align to TRBD2. This TCR was sampled from a man between 65 and 79 years old with acute or convalescent COVID-19. The CDR3 nucleotides read TGCGCCAGCAGCCAAGCCCTGATCGGGAGGACCGGGGAGCTGTTTTTT. Protein product: CASSQALIGRTGELFF.